The clone carrying this T cell receptor beta chain has a count of ten or more. Its antigen is not identified. In TCRdb, the 5' RACE reads were re-called with MiXCR into one record per CDR3 protein. The data hold 10,000 to 11,000 distinct CDR3 sequences, with under 6.5% observed a single time. The CDR3 is made up of 16 amino acids. The source of the sample is a study of spatial heterogeneity in lung cancer. Overall study context: Each unique TCR and UMI combination was seen more than ten times on average in raw reads. General observations from the study: At resection, ubiquitous expanded tumor TCRs appeared in blood more than at follow-up.

Time point: sample taken at primary tumor resection. The donors comprised around 72 untreated early-stage non-small cell lung cancer patients. Whole RNA, which was extracted from tumor, nontumor lung tissue or frozen PBMC, was sequenced without any cell sorting. This TCR was recovered from a male donor with early-stage non-small cell lung cancer. The rearrangement links TRBV21-1 to TRBJ1-1; the table calls TRBD1, which could not be checked here. TRBV21-1 is noted as a pseudogene. Here the sequenced sample was PBMCs, taken at surgery. CDR3 in amino acids: CASSTRQERMNTEAFF. CDR3 DNA: TGTGCCAGCAGCACTCGACAGGAGAGAATGAACACTGAAGCTTTCTTT.